The entry that follows covers one T cell receptor (beta chain) sequence. Antigen unknown. V shed 8 bases, J shed 1 base, and the junction held 15 bases outside the gene matches. Germline-derived CDR1 and CDR2 are SGHAT and FQNNGV. The CDR3 consists of 17 residues. A multiplex PCR was run with 60 Vbeta primers and 13 Jbeta primers. Assay: immunoSEQ multiplex PCR; the TCRdb copy retains only in-frame clones and omits some. The profile shows approximately 150,000 clones, roughly 75% of them singletons. This sample is part of a study of cytomegalovirus exposure and HLA in healthy donors. Study context: One earlier analysis, a look at around 180 million T cells, found about 100 million unique TCR beta sequences.

Overall study results and limits: A likely sequencing artifact accounted for one observed cluster of highly shared sequence variants.

The chain recombines TRBV11-2 with TRBJ2-5; 8 bases map to TRBD2. This sequence originates from a man in his forties in good health and CMV-seronegative. The material sequenced was PBMCs. CDR3 nucleotides: TGTGCCAGCGGTTCGGGCGGACAGCGGGGGTTCCAAGAGACCCAGTACTTC. Translation: CASGSGGQRGFQETQYF.